The source of this T cell receptor (beta chain) is a study of monozygotic twins with inflammatory bowel disease. General study points: IBD patients had lower TCRbeta diversity (inverse Simpson) than healthy co-twins. Twins with IBD had fewer clonotypes in common with others than healthy twins, particularly during disease activity.

Remarks on this clonotype: What it binds is not known.

Added by template switching were UMIs that each held a 6-nucleotide sample barcode. TCRdb re-analyzed the 5' RACE reads; it lists each CDR3 protein once, without DNA. In all, the sample yields about 160,000 distinct CDR3 sequences. The CDR3 totals 19 residues. The germline V gene encodes CDR1 SGHDN and CDR2 FVKESK. V usage is TRBV14 and J usage is TRBJ2-6; with no DNA, the TCRdb D assignment of TRBD1 cannot be verified. The origin of this receptor is a human donor with ulcerative colitis or Crohn's disease, or a healthy co-twin of an affected twin (not recorded which). Sequenced input: blood. The CDR3 sequence: CASSDVPGQRFSGANVLTF. The variable domain in full, completed from reference TRBV14 and TRBJ2-6, reads EAGVTQFPSHSVIEKGQTVTLRCDPISGHDNLYWYRRVMGKEIKFLLHFVKESKQDESGMPNNRFLAERTGGTYSTLKVQPAELEDSGVYFCASSDVPGQRFSGANVLTFGAGSRLTVL.